Each of the 25 T cell receptor beta chains below was sequenced from the same sample in a study of control samples from healthy donors and cancer patients. Some clones are missing from TCRdb's copy, which holds only in-frame ones; the method was immunoSEQ multiplex PCR. This sample has about 100,000 clones; around 88% occur once, and the top ten carry 13% to 15%. Material for sequencing was blood. These receptors all come from a man younger than 40 in good health.

The gene calls are TRBV5-1 and TRBJ2-7, with unresolved D. Looked up from germline, CDR1 is SGHRS and CDR2 is YFSETQ. V dropped 0 bases and J dropped 4 bases, with 8 bases sitting between them. The CDR3 runs to 13 residues. The CDR3 is CASSLDSYYEQYF. CDR3 sequence (DNA): TGCGCCAGCAGCTTGGACAGTTATTACGAGCAGTACTTC.

J is TRBJ2-7 and V is TRBV6-5, with TRBD1 matching 9 bases. Germline V lookup: CDR1 MNHEY, CDR2 SVGAGI. The J segment lost 4 bases and the V segment lost 7 bases, leaving 5 bases of the junction unmatched. This CDR3 has 13 amino acids. The CDR3 DNA follows: TGTGCCAGCACTGGGACAGGGCGGTACGAGCAGTACTTC. It translates to CASTGTGRYEQYF.

V and J are TRBV6-5 and TRBJ1-2; a weak D match, TRBD1 (5 bases). CDR3 length: 14 amino acids. The germline CDR1 and CDR2 sequences are MNHEY and SVGAGI. V lost 7 bases, J lost 7 bases, and 19 bases lay in between. The CDR3 DNA sequence: TGTGCCAGCACCTTGGGGGGGAGGACCGGTGGCTACACCTTC. Translation gives CASTLGGRTGGYTF.

The chain carries TRBV7-9 and TRBJ2-3; 7 bases agree with TRBD2. Germline CDR1 SEHNR, CDR2 FQNEAQ (reference sequence). Trimming took 8 bases from V and 0 from J; bases not matched to a gene: 11. The CDR3 sequence is 16 residues long. The CDR3 nucleotides read TGTGCCAGCGGAAACAAACTAGCGCCTAGCACAGATACGCAGTATTTT. Its protein product is CASGNKLAPSTDTQYF. Full variable domain (remainder filled in from reference TRBV7-9 and TRBJ2-3): DTGVSQNPRHKITKRGQNVTFRCDPISEHNRLYWYRQTLGQGPEFLTYFQNEAQLEKSRLLSDRFSAERPKGSFSTLEIQRTEQGDSAMYLCASGNKLAPSTDTQYFGPGTRLTVL.

V and J are TRBV20-1 and TRBJ2-7; D remains unclear. Germline V CDR1 and CDR2: DFQATT, SNEGSKA (reference sequence). The CDR3 is 14 residues long. Deletions cut 6 bases from V and 0 bases from J, with 15 bases between. CDR3 nucleotides: TGCAGTGCGAGTATTCTATCACTCTCCTACGAGCAGTACTTC. Translating it yields CSASILSLSYEQYF.

J is TRBJ1-1 and V is TRBV27, with a possible D match to TRBD1 (6 bases). CDR3 length equals 12 residues. The V gene's germline CDR1 is MNHEY and CDR2 SMNVEV (reference sequence). Between the trimmed V and J ends, which lost 8 bases and 10 bases, there was a span of 17 bases. CDR3: CASSSGGRRAFF. In nucleotides, the CDR3 is TGTGCCAGCTCTTCCGGGGGCCGGAGAGCTTTCTTT.

The chain has TRBV12-3 or TRBV12-4 and TRBJ1-2, with D perhaps matching TRBD1 (5 bases). The CDR3 spans 12 residues. With 4 bases removed from V and 4 bases from J, the gap between germline ends came to 7 bases. The CDR3 reads CASSSTVYGYTF. CDR3 DNA sequence: TGTGCCAGCAGTTCGACAGTCTATGGCTACACCTTC.

This sequence joins TRBV7-2 and TRBJ2-5; TRBD2 is a possible D gene (5 bases). Germline V CDR1 and CDR2: SGHTA, FQGNSA. V lost 5 bases and J 5 bases, leaving 18 bases between the germline ends. This CDR3 comprises 15 residues. The DNA of the CDR3 is TGTGCCAGCAGCCCCATGGTGCGGGCTAGTGAGACCCAGTACTTC. This encodes CASSPMVRASETQYF.

This chain links TRBV4-1 with TRBJ1-5; a possible D gene is TRBD1 (6 bases). The CDR3 runs 15 residues. Germline CDR1 and CDR2: MGHRA and YSYEKL. Trimming removed 4 bases from V and 3 bases from J, with 13 bases in between. The CDR3 region has the DNA TGCGCCAGCAGCCTCCGACAGGTTCTCAATCAGCCCCAGCATTTT. Amino acid sequence: CASSLRQVLNQPQHF.

The chain links TRBV10-3 to TRBJ2-7; D gene uncertain. The CDR3 runs 13 residues. CDR1 and CDR2 (germline): ENHRY, SYGVKD. Trimming cost V 10 bases and J 7 bases, with 20 bases left between them. CDR3 nucleotide sequence: TGTGCCAAACCCATACGCAGATCGGGTGAGCAGTACTTC. This sequence encodes CAKPIRRSGEQYF.

V usage is TRBV2 and J usage is TRBJ1-1; D gene uncertain. The V gene lost 6 bases and the J gene lost 0 bases, with 11 bases spanning the gap. The length of the CDR3 is 14 residues. The germline V gene encodes CDR1 SNHLY and CDR2 FYNNEI. The CDR3 region has the DNA TGTGCCAGCAGCCCCACCTGGGTGAACACTGAAGCTTTCTTT. This codes for CASSPTWVNTEAFF.

The chain joins TRBV4-1 to TRBJ2-7, with 8 positions matching TRBD1. Trimming cost V 4 bases and J 0 bases; bases outside gene matches: 14. The CDR3 length is 18 residues. Germline V gene sequence: CDR1 MGHRA, CDR2 YSYEKL. The CDR3 reads CASSRGTGGGMSSYEQYF. CDR3 DNA: TGCGCCAGCAGCCGCGGGACAGGAGGGGGAATGAGCTCCTACGAGCAGTACTTC.

V is TRBV19 and J is TRBJ2-2, with D perhaps matching TRBD1 (6 bases). Trimming took 2 bases from V and 1 from J, leaving 11 bases between them. From germline, CDR1 is LNHDA and CDR2 SQIVND (reference sequence). The CDR3 runs 16 residues. CDR3 DNA sequence: TGTGCCAGTAGTATAACAGGGAAGCAGAACACCGGGGAGCTGTTTTTT. This sequence encodes CASSITGKQNTGELFF.

The count of this clone is one. The CDR3 nucleotides are TGTGCCAGCAGCCACAATACAGGAGCCTACGAGCAGTACTTC. This encodes CASSHNTGAYEQYF. The J gene is TRBJ2-7, the V gene TRBV3-1 (or the pseudogene TRBV3-2), with a weak D call TRBD1 (5 bases). This CDR3 contains 14 residues. Trimming pared 3 bases from V and 2 bases from J, leaving 11 bases between. Germline-derived CDR1 and CDR2 are LGHDT and YNNKEL (reference sequence).

This sequence joins TRBV6-5 and TRBJ2-7; perhaps TRBD2 as D (6 bases). Trimming pared 8 bases from V and 6 bases from J, leaving 17 bases between. CDR1 MNHEY and CDR2 SVGAGI come from the germline V gene. The CDR3 contains 13 residues. CDR3: CASRAGRPTEQYF. The CDR3 DNA follows: TGTGCCAGCCGGGCGGGACGACCCACCGAGCAGTACTTC.

The chain joins TRBV29-1 to TRBJ2-7; 9 bases are shared with TRBD1. The junction had 8 bases not matched to a gene; V was cut back by 2 bases and J by 6 bases. Per germline, CDR1 SQVTM and CDR2 ANQGSEA. This CDR3 contains 14 residues. The CDR3: CSVENRDRASEQYF. In DNA, the CDR3 is TGCAGCGTTGAAAACCGGGACAGGGCTTCCGAGCAGTACTTC.

The rearrangement joins TRBV19 to TRBJ1-1; possible D gene TRBD1, 5 bases. This CDR3 has 13 amino acids. Deletions cut 6 bases from V and 3 bases from J, with 11 bases between. CDR1 is LNHDA and CDR2 is SQIVND in the germline V gene (reference sequence). In DNA, the CDR3 is TGTGCCAGTAGCGTCGGGGGGGACACTGAAGCTTTCTTT. Its translation: CASSVGGDTEAFF.

The chain employs TRBV7-6 and TRBJ1-3; D uncertain. V was pared by 5 bases and J by 0 bases, with 8 bases between. This CDR3 spans 14 amino acids. The germline CDR1 and CDR2 sequences are SGHVS and FNYEAQ. CDR3 coding DNA: TGTGCCAGCAGCCTAATACACTCTGGAAACACCATATATTTT. It specifies CASSLIHSGNTIYF.

This clone was seen a handful of times. V and J are TRBV19 and TRBJ2-7, with 7 bases aligning to TRBD1. J lost 5 bases, V lost 8 bases, and 6 bases had no gene match. The CDR3 covers 12 residues. From germline, CDR1 is LNHDA and CDR2 SQIVND (reference sequence). CDR3: CASSTGSNEQYF. The CDR3 DNA reads TGTGCCAGTTCGACAGGGAGCAACGAGCAGTACTTC.

The chain uses TRBV27 and TRBJ1-1; D possibly corresponds to TRBD1 (6 bases). From germline, CDR1 is MNHEY and CDR2 SMNVEV (reference sequence). Trimming removed 2 bases at V and 2 bases at J, with 9 bases between. The CDR3 runs to 14 residues. DNA for the CDR3: TGTGCCAGCAGTTTAGAGGGGGGTAACACTGAAGCTTTCTTT. Amino acids: CASSLEGGNTEAFF.

V and J are TRBV29-1 and TRBJ1-1; D is uncertain. Germline V gene sequence: CDR1 SQVTM, CDR2 ANQGSEA. The ends were cut back, 6 bases at V and 1 base at J, with 6 bases in the middle. This CDR3 contains 11 residues. The CDR3: CSVLGNTEAFF. The DNA of the CDR3 is TGCAGCGTGTTAGGGAACACTGAAGCTTTCTTT.

This clone was observed once. CDR3 DNA: TGTGCCACCAGTGAACCAGGACTAACAGCCGAGCAGTACTTC. Translating gives CATSEPGLTAEQYF. The chain joins TRBV24-1 to TRBJ2-7; D is possibly TRBD2 (6 bases). This CDR3 region has 14 residues. From germline, CDR1 is KGHDR and CDR2 SFDVKD. V shed 4 bases and J shed 6 bases, with 15 bases lying between them.

The V gene is TRBV19, the J gene TRBJ1-1, with a possible D match to TRBD1 (6 bases). Germline assignment: CDR1 LNHDA and CDR2 SQIVND (reference sequence). The CDR3 is 14 residues long. The germline V and J ends were trimmed by 5 bases and 3 bases, with 13 bases remaining between them. In DNA form, the CDR3 reads TGTGCCAGTAGTTCCTGGGGGGCGGACACTGAAGCTTTCTTT. Translation gives CASSSWGADTEAFF.

The rearrangement joins TRBV5-1 to TRBJ2-1, with TRBD2 as a possible D gene (5 bases). CDR3 length: 14 amino acids. Germline V gene data show CDR1 as SGHRS and CDR2 as YFSETQ. Trimming shortened V by 3 bases and J by 6 bases, and 13 bases separated the two germline ends. The CDR3 sequence: CASSSETRRNEQFF. DNA for the CDR3: TGCGCCAGCAGCTCTGAAACTAGACGCAATGAGCAGTTCTTC. Complete variable domain (other parts from reference TRBV5-1 and TRBJ2-1): KAGVTQTPRYLIKTRGQQVTLSCSPISGHRSVSWYQQTPGQGLQFLFEYFSETQRNKGNFPGRFSGRQFSNSRSEMNVSTLELGDSALYLCASSSETRRNEQFFGPGTRLTVL.

CDR3 nucleotides: TGTGCCAGCAGCTCCCTAGACACCTCTGAAGCTTTCTTT. Its translation is CASSSLDTSEAFF. This chain connects TRBV5-8 to TRBJ1-1; D remains unclear. The CDR3 extends over 13 amino acids. Trimming shortened V by 3 bases and J by 6 bases, and 12 bases separated the two germline ends. Germline V gene sequence: CDR1 SGHTS, CDR2 YDEGEE.